The source of this TCR beta chain is a study of blood T cell repertoires in COVID-19. Study-level information: Donors in the United States, Italy and Spain gave samples during acute or convalescent COVID-19. PBMCs, B-cell-depleted T cells, or T cells were the source of the cDNA or gDNA that made up the material.

Authors' methods: Reference gene primer amplification in the assay estimated nucleated cell counts. This table comes from immunoSEQ multiplex PCR, and its TCRdb copy is limited to in-frame clones, with some not included. The V and J calls and clone size are taken from that table; D and trimming were inferred from the DNA. The table lists tens of thousands of clones, roughly 88% of them singletons. The V gene lost 0 bases and the J gene lost 3 bases, with 12 bases spanning the gap. CDR3 length: 16 residues. Germline V gene data show CDR1 as MNHEY and CDR2 as SVGAGI. The clonotype was recovered from a human donor in a cohort sampled during active COVID-19. The source material was peripheral blood. The rearrangement links TRBV6-5 to TRBJ2-1; possibly TRBD2 for D (5 bases). CDR3 amino acids: CASSYSSETLYNEQFF. DNA of the CDR3: TGTGCCAGCAGTTACTCTAGCGAGACACTCTACAATGAGCAGTTCTTC.